The 28 T cell receptor beta chains listed next were all sequenced from one sample in a study of shared clonotypes between healthy human individuals. Generated by immunoSEQ multiplex PCR, the TCRdb table keeps only in-frame clones and is missing some. The sample includes approximately 510,000 clones, 60% to 85% of them seen just once. Material: PBMCs. The receptors come from a woman in her 40s in good health. Some clones in this sample may be carry-over from other donors' samples.

The genes are TRBV6-5 and TRBJ1-2, with D possibly matching TRBD1 (5 bases). CDR1 is MNHEY and CDR2 is SVGAGI in the germline V gene. Trimming left V 11 bases short and J 6 bases short, with 10 bases between. This CDR3 has 10 amino acids. CDR3 sequence: CAGGRHGYTF. CDR3 coding DNA: TGTGCCGGGGGTAGGCATGGCTACACCTTC.

The chain is built from TRBV28 and TRBJ1-1, with D unresolved. The V end was cut by 6 bases, the J end by 1 base, with 6 bases between. Germline CDR1 MDHEN, CDR2 SYDVKM. CDR3 size: 12 residues. The CDR3 here is CASRRSNTEAFF. The CDR3 DNA is TGTGCCAGCAGACGTTCGAACACTGAAGCTTTCTTT.

The chain combines TRBV29-1 with TRBJ2-7; 7 positions match TRBD2. With 7 bases clipped from V and 2 bases from J, the junction kept 8 bases outside the gene matches. The CDR3 covers 13 residues. Germline values: CDR1 SQVTM, CDR2 ANQGSEA. CDR3 sequence: CSAAGVLAYEQYF. CDR3 bases: TGCAGCGCTGCGGGAGTCCTGGCCTACGAGCAGTACTTC.

The rearrangement joins TRBV2 to TRBJ1-5, with a tentative D call TRBD1 (5 bases). Trimming removed 6 bases at V and 1 base at J, with 10 bases between. CDR1 is SNHLY and CDR2 is FYNNEI in the germline V gene. The CDR3 extends over 14 amino acids. DNA for the CDR3: TGTGCCAGCAGCAGGGAAGGAAGCAATCAGCCCCAGCATTTT. This translates into CASSREGSNQPQHF. Together with reference TRBV2 and TRBJ1-5, the CDR3 gives the full variable domain: EPEVTQTPSHQVTQMGQEVILRCVPISNHLYFYWYRQILGQKVEFLVSFYNNEISEKSEIFDDQFSVERPDGSNFTLKIRSTKLEDSAMYFCASSREGSNQPQHFGDGTRLSIL.

This clone was found many times. The CDR3 spells CASSLGASSEAFF. In nucleotides, the CDR3 is TGTGCCAGCAGTTTAGGGGCATCTTCTGAAGCTTTCTTT. This chain connects TRBV27 to TRBJ1-1, with D possibly TRBD1 on 5 matching bases. Trimming left V 2 bases short and J 6 bases short, with 10 bases between. The V gene's germline CDR1 is MNHEY and CDR2 SMNVEV (reference sequence). There are 13 residues in the CDR3.

The rearrangement joins TRBV30 to TRBJ2-1; maybe TRBD1 (6 bases). CDR3 length: 15 amino acids. V lost 1 base and J 10 bases, leaving 20 bases between the germline ends. CDR1 is GTSNPN, CDR2 SVGIG, per germline (reference sequence). The DNA for the CDR3 is TGTGCCTGGAGTGACCCCCCTTTGACAGGCCCCGAGCAGTTCTTC. Translated: CAWSDPPLTGPEQFF. The full variable domain, its missing parts supplied by reference TRBV30 and TRBJ2-1, is SQTIHQWPATLVQPVGSPLSLECTVEGTSNPNLYWYRQAAGRGLQLLFYSVGIGQISSEVPQNLSASRPQDRQFILSSKKLLLSDSGFYLCAWSDPPLTGPEQFFGPGTRLTVL.

The CDR3 region is CASSLGVGGVEAFF. The DNA for the CDR3 is TGTGCCAGCAGTTTAGGGGTTGGGGGGGTTGAAGCTTTCTTT. The rearrangement links TRBV27 to TRBJ1-1; tentatively, D is TRBD1 (5 bases). Trimming took off 2 bases at V and 7 bases at J, with 14 bases between the two ends. Looked up from germline, CDR1 is MNHEY and CDR2 is SMNVEV (reference sequence). There are 14 residues in the CDR3.

The chain is built from TRBV28 and TRBJ2-7; 13 bases map to TRBD2. This CDR3 has 16 amino acids. The J segment lost 4 bases and the V segment lost 4 bases, leaving 7 bases of the junction unmatched. Germline V lookup: CDR1 MDHEN, CDR2 SYDVKM. Here the CDR3 DNA reads TGTGCCAGCAGTTCCATGACTAGCGGGGGGAAATACGAGCAGTACTTC. Encoded protein: CASSSMTSGGKYEQYF.

The chain couples TRBV30 to TRBJ1-6; perhaps TRBD1 as D (6 bases). CDR3 length equals 15 residues. V dropped 2 bases and J dropped 7 bases, with 15 bases sitting between them. Germline lookup yields CDR1 GTSNPN and CDR2 SVGIG (reference sequence). Here the CDR3 DNA reads TGTGCCTGGAGTAGGCTGACAGGCACGAATTCACCCCTCCACTTT. It encodes CAWSRLTGTNSPLHF. Supplemented by reference TRBV30 and TRBJ1-6, the full variable domain reads SQTIHQWPATLVQPVGSPLSLECTVEGTSNPNLYWYRQAAGRGLQLLFYSVGIGQISSEVPQNLSASRPQDRQFILSSKKLLLSDSGFYLCAWSRLTGTNSPLHFGNGTRLTVT.

The rearrangement joins TRBV5-1 to TRBJ2-5; D remains ambiguous. The CDR3 covers 11 residues. CDR1 is SGHRS and CDR2 is YFSETQ in the germline V gene. With 6 bases removed from V and 4 bases from J, the gap between germline ends came to 7 bases. CDR3 sequence: CASKVRETQYF. The CDR3 DNA sequence: TGCGCCAGCAAGGTACGAGAGACCCAGTACTTC.

The chain has TRBV28 and TRBJ1-4; no definite D call. CDR3 length: 14 amino acids. Deletions cut 7 bases from V and 7 bases from J, with 16 bases between. Germline V CDR1 and CDR2: MDHEN, SYDVKM. Written as DNA, the CDR3 is TGTGCCAGCACCCCGGGGAGGTTCCCTGAAAAACTGTTTTTT. Protein: CASTPGRFPEKLFF. Full variable domain (missing parts from reference TRBV28 and TRBJ1-4): DVKVTQSSRYLVKRTGEKVFLECVQDMDHENMFWYRQDPGLGLRLIYFSYDVKMKEKGDIPEGYSVSREKKERFSLILESASTNQTSMYLCASTPGRFPEKLFFGSGTQLSVL.

Details on this clone: The junction departs from the called germline gene at one end, perhaps through a read error. This chain connects TRBV7-7 to TRBJ2-1; TRBD2 agrees at 8 bases. Germline CDR1 SSHAT, CDR2 FNYEAQ (reference sequence). The CDR3 length is 16 residues. The CDR3 DNA follows: TGTGCTAGCAGCCCCAGCGGGAGAGGGGCCTACAATGAGCAGTTCTTC. Translated, it gives CASSPSGRGAYNEQFF.

The rearrangement joins TRBV7-8 to TRBJ1-5, with 7 bases matching TRBD1. The V gene end was trimmed by 2 bases and the J gene end by 5 bases; junction bases not matched to a gene: 21. Germline V gene lookup returns CDR1 SGHVS and CDR2 FQNEAQ. The CDR3 is 20 residues long. The CDR3 DNA is TGTGCCAGCAGCTTAACTATCGGACAGGCGGCGGGCCGGCTACATCAGCCCCAGCATTTT. Translating it yields CASSLTIGQAAGRLHQPQHF. The whole variable domain, remainder taken from reference TRBV7-8 and TRBJ1-5, is GAGVSQSPRYKVAKRGQDVALRCDPISGHVSLFWYQQALGQGPEFLTYFQNEAQLDKSGLPSDRFFAERPEGSVSTLKIQRTQQEDSAVYLCASSLTIGQAAGRLHQPQHFGDGTRLSIL.

Many counts were recorded for this clone. J is TRBJ1-2 and V is TRBV9, with D hard to call. This CDR3 comprises 14 residues. Germline CDR1 reads SGDLS; CDR2 reads YYNGEE. V was shortened by 4 bases and J by 1 base, with 11 bases between the two germline ends. This chain's CDR3 is CASSSKSGNYGYTF. For the CDR3, the DNA is TGTGCCAGCAGCTCCAAGTCTGGTAACTATGGCTACACCTTC.

This rearrangement joins TRBV28 to TRBJ2-5; either TRBD1 or TRBD2 may fit D (5 bases each). The CDR3 runs 17 residues. V lost 6 bases to trimming and J lost 0 bases, with 20 bases between them. Germline-derived CDR1 and CDR2 are MDHEN and SYDVKM. DNA for the CDR3: TGTGCCAGCAGCCCTTGGGGTATCGGGGCATACCAAGAGACCCAGTACTTC. Its translation is CASSPWGIGAYQETQYF. Full variable domain (outside the CDR3, taken from reference TRBV28 and TRBJ2-5): DVKVTQSSRYLVKRTGEKVFLECVQDMDHENMFWYRQDPGLGLRLIYFSYDVKMKEKGDIPEGYSVSREKKERFSLILESASTNQTSMYLCASSPWGIGAYQETQYFGPGTRLLVL.

This clone was picked up one time. For the CDR3, the DNA is TGTGCCAGCAACAGCGTGAACACCGGGGAGCTGTTTTTT. This codes for CASNSVNTGELFF. The V and J genes are TRBV11-1 and TRBJ2-2; D uncertain. Trimming pared 7 bases from V and 1 base from J, leaving 7 bases between. Germline V gene data show CDR1 as SGHAT and CDR2 as FQDESV (reference sequence). The CDR3 runs 13 residues.

The chain couples TRBV5-1 to TRBJ2-5, with 7 nucleotides matching TRBD2. The CDR3 loop spans 17 amino acids. J gave up 11 bases and V 0 bases, and 19 bases lay outside the gene matches. From germline, CDR1 is SGHRS and CDR2 YFSETQ. The CDR3 region is CASSLGPLAGASTEQYF. The CDR3 DNA reads TGCGCCAGCAGCTTGGGCCCTCTGGCGGGAGCCTCGACGGAGCAGTACTTC.

The chain employs TRBV5-1 and TRBJ2-7, with TRBD1 matching 11 bases. The CDR3 has 15 residues. Germline V gene data show CDR1 as SGHRS and CDR2 as YFSETQ. Trimming cost V 0 bases and J 7 bases; bases outside gene matches: 6. The chain's CDR3 is CASSLGGTGGSEQYF. DNA for the CDR3: TGCGCCAGCAGCTTGGGCGGGACAGGGGGAAGTGAGCAGTACTTC.

This chain joins TRBV5-1 and TRBJ1-4, with D possibly being TRBD1 (6 bases). Germline CDR1 reads SGHRS; CDR2 reads YFSETQ. V lost 2 bases to trimming and J lost 2 bases, with 13 bases between them. The CDR3 contains 16 residues. Written as DNA, the CDR3 is TGCGCCAGCAGCTTATTCGGGGGCGGCACTAATGAAAAACTGTTTTTT. This translates into CASSLFGGGTNEKLFF.

This clone has a handful of counts. This specimen includes other DNA sequences encoding the same CDR3. This chain uses TRBV5-1 with TRBJ1-1; a possible D gene is TRBD1 (5 bases). The CDR3 totals 13 residues. The V and J ends lost 1 base and 1 base respectively, with 5 bases between them. Germline lookup yields CDR1 SGHRS and CDR2 YFSETQ. The CDR3 coding sequence is TGCGCCAGCAGCTTGACAGGGAACACTGAAGCTTTCTTT. Amino acids: CASSLTGNTEAFF.

J is TRBJ1-6 and V is TRBV6-5; 7 bases are a match to TRBD1. V shed 3 bases, J shed 8 bases, and the junction held 7 bases outside the gene matches. This CDR3 has 15 residues. Per germline, CDR1 MNHEY and CDR2 SVGAGI. The CDR3 DNA follows: TGTGCCAGCAGTTATATGACAGGGAACGATTCACCCCTCCACTTT. It codes for CASSYMTGNDSPLHF.

The sample holds a few counts of this clone. The rearrangement joins TRBV9 to TRBJ2-3; D ambiguous. There are 14 residues in the CDR3. Germline loops: CDR1 SGDLS, CDR2 YYNGEE. V lost 4 bases, J lost 5 bases, and 14 bases lay in between. The CDR3 bases are TGTGCCAGCAGCAAACGATACTGGGGAGATACGCAGTATTTT. Its protein is CASSKRYWGDTQYF.

The chain carries TRBV6-1 and TRBJ1-1; TRBD1 might be the D (6 bases). Germline CDR1 and CDR2: MNHNS and SASEGT. This CDR3 spans 14 amino acids. Trimming stripped 7 bases from V and 5 bases from J, with 17 bases between. The CDR3 reads CASNLDQGWTEAFF. The CDR3 nucleotides read TGTGCCAGCAACTTAGACCAGGGGTGGACTGAAGCTTTCTTT.

The rearrangement links TRBV7-7 to TRBJ2-2, with D perhaps TRBD1 (6 bases). Trimming took off 5 bases at V and 1 base at J, with 11 bases between the two ends. This CDR3 comprises 15 residues. CDR1 and CDR2 (germline): SSHAT, FNYEAQ (reference sequence). DNA of the CDR3: TGTGCCAGCAGCCCTGACAGGAAGAACACCGGGGAGCTGTTTTTT. Translation gives CASSPDRKNTGELFF.

The rearrangement joins TRBV19 to TRBJ2-1; D may be TRBD1 (5 bases). The CDR3 has 13 residues. Germline V gene lookup returns CDR1 LNHDA and CDR2 SQIVND (reference sequence). V lost 3 bases and J 9 bases, leaving 12 bases between the germline ends. The CDR3 loop reads CASSIVRVTEQFF. The CDR3 nucleotides read TGTGCCAGTAGTATTGTCAGGGTCACTGAGCAGTTCTTC.

Written as DNA, the CDR3 is TGTGCCAGCAGCTTTATAGGTAGCGGGGTTGAGCAGTTCTTC. This gives the protein CASSFIGSGVEQFF. The chain joins TRBV7-9 to TRBJ2-1; TRBD2 agrees at 8 bases. This CDR3 spans 14 amino acids. CDR1 is SEHNR and CDR2 is FQNEAQ in the germline V gene (reference sequence). With V trimmed by 3 bases and J by 9 bases, 7 bases remained unmatched.

This chain joins TRBV6-5 and TRBJ2-5; no reliable D call. CDR3 length equals 12 residues. V shed 5 bases and J shed 0 bases, with 4 bases lying between them. Germline loops: CDR1 MNHEY, CDR2 SVGAGI. CDR3 DNA sequence: TGTGCCAGCAGTAATTACCAAGAGACCCAGTACTTC. Its translation: CASSNYQETQYF.

J is TRBJ2-3 and V is TRBV7-2; 7 bases line up with TRBD2. V was clipped by 6 bases and J by 6 bases; unmatched bases: 6. This CDR3 has 13 amino acids. Germline V CDR1 and CDR2: SGHTA, FQGNSA. The CDR3 sequence: CASRAGFGDTQYF. CDR3 DNA: TGTGCCAGCAGAGCGGGATTCGGGGATACGCAGTATTTT.